Included here is one TCR beta chain sequence, with context. Its antigen is unknown. The library was generated by the immunoSEQ multiplex PCR assay. A mixture of 60 forward primers for TCR Vbeta segments and 13 reverse primers for TCR Jbeta segments was used in the multiplex PCR. The CDR3 region of rearranged TCR beta genes was amplified from genomic DNA by a multiplex PCR assay. The Illumina HiSeq System was used to sequence the amplified TCR beta libraries as 87-base-pair reads. Concerning the study's data processing: In a later analysis, tens of millions of unique TCR beta chains were counted across the 666 repertoires, and roughly 11 million of these chains were shared by at least two donors. A nearest-neighbor algorithm error-corrected the raw reads and collapsed the reads into unique sequences, merging closely related sequences to remove PCR and sequencing errors. To assign V, D and J gene segments, CDR3 sequences were aligned to IMGT reference sequences. For a sequence to be retained, a match of at least six nucleotides was required to both a V gene segment and a J gene segment. Rearrangements were called productive when the CDR3 lacked stop codons and stayed in frame with V and J; all others were non-productive. CDR3 was defined according to IMGT convention as the region running from the second conserved V-encoded cysteine to the conserved J-encoded phenylalanine. The earlier analysis of about 590 of the donors excluded sequences that lacked an unambiguous match to a single V gene segment. An earlier analysis of roughly 590 of the donors called V segments functional above 56.7% productive rearrangements and segregating when the between-donor standard deviation exceeded 5%. A statistical classification framework was built for diagnosing cytomegalovirus status from the catalog of TCR beta chain sequences. A later analysis assigned V and J genes by comparing TCR nucleotide sequences with IMGT/GENE-DB human TR gene sequences. Using the TCRdist pipeline, a later analysis assigned CDR3 sequences along with most-parsimonious VDJ recombination scenarios. In a later analysis, each TCR beta chain was defined by its CDR3 amino acid sequence together with its V-gene family, and reads without a unique V-gene family were excluded. In a later analysis, 550 to 650 highly shared, low-generation-probability nucleotide sequences were removed to address suspected cross-contamination and a sequencing artifact. A later analysis calculated a clonal expansion index for each public chain from normalized within-repertoire ranks of inferred template counts. In a later analysis, generation probabilities were computed using a VDJ recombination model fitted to out-of-frame rearrangements, and the results were checked against IGoR. In a later analysis, hypergeometric tests were used to score TCR-TCR, TCR-HLA and TCR-CMV co-occurrence, with a repertoire-size bias correction applied to TCR pairs. False discovery rates were estimated in a later analysis by permuting HLA or CMV assignments 20 times. In a later analysis, co-occurring TCRs were grouped with DBSCAN, and TCRdist sequence similarity was added when clustering was performed within HLA-allele-positive subsets. Repertoires with fewer than 30,000 or more than 120,000 public chains were left out of co-occurrence clustering, as were a few repertoires with anomalous nucleotide sharing. The table comes from immuneACCESS by way of TCRdb, which keeps in-frame sequences with V and J called. Part of the clones is missing from these tables; in studies checked, under half for an unresolved V gene and the rest for unknown reasons. That table furnishes V, J and clone size, whereas the DNA furnished D and trimming. The record for this sample contains roughly 140,000 clones. Together, the top ten hold approximately 2.5% of the sample.

This specimen comes from a study of cytomegalovirus exposure and HLA in healthy donors (dated by TCRdb to 2015 to 2018). Concerning the study at large: An earlier analysis of a few hundred of the donors reported 276 Gb of sequence data and 117 million unique TCR beta sequences obtained from around 180 million T cells. An early release covering roughly 580 HLA-typed donors comprised approximately 300 gigabases of sequencing data and about 90 million unique TCR sequences. Of the roughly 390 genotyped donors, 80% to 90% were placed in the genetic ancestry cluster associated with self-reported Caucasian donors. The study was designed to test whether signatures of past pathogen exposure could be identified by cataloging public T cell receptors. The study profiled the T cell repertoires of around 700 subjects by immunosequencing and related them to cytomegalovirus serostatus. Besides the first cohort of around 670 subjects, a separate validation cohort made up of over a hundred different subjects was used. The study combined high-throughput TCR immunosequencing, statistical association of individual TCRs with disease status, and machine learning to predict cytomegalovirus infection status. A later analysis re-analyzed previously published TCR beta repertoires from hundreds of donors and added high-resolution HLA genotyping to study TCR occurrence patterns. In the later analysis, no new phenotypic data were used to find candidate immune exposures; instead, reliance was placed on TCR beta sequences and their occurrence across donors. An earlier analysis of several hundred of the donors used high-throughput TCR beta sequencing to judge whether each TCR beta V gene segment behaved as functional or pseudogenic. Donor age, sex, ethnicity and CMV serostatus were compiled together with the repertoire data. A later genetic analysis used genome-wide SNP genotypes for about 65% of the roughly 670 donors, treating that subset as a discovery cohort. Every repertoire in the discovery cohort had been generated on one and the same sequencing platform. Class I and class II HLA loci were covered by the typing at four-digit resolution. The number of typed donors differed by locus: about 629-630 for A, B, C, DRB1 and DQB1; 522 for DQA1; 606 for DPA1; and 400 to 480 for DPB1. Several DR-DQ haplotypes were handled as single units for association and clustering because linkage in the cohort was strong. Among over 350 genotyped donors of the cohort, an average of 235,054 unique TCR beta nucleotide sequences were sequenced per donor, roughly 20% of them non-productive. Results the study describes overall, beyond this receptor: In both the original and validation cohorts, the classifier was reported to diagnose cytomegalovirus status with high specificity and sensitivity. Only TCR beta chains were sequenced in this cohort, and the absence of alpha or paired-chain data limited detectable features. A cluster of highly shared sequence variants was judged likely to be a technical artifact of the sequencing pipeline. Across donors, most TCR sequences were observed very rarely, whereas some public TCRs were present in many individuals. A later analysis found that HLA-associated TCR beta chains were more clonally expanded and had lower generation probabilities than equally common non-associated chains. Because counts were too low, seventeen rarely observed V segments, including chromosome 9 orphons, were left out of the earlier analysis of 500 to 750 of the donors. Presence/absence analyses assumed roughly uniform sequencing depth across donors, an assumption that may not hold. An earlier analysis of several hundred of the donors showed that most TCR beta V segments appeared in productive rearrangements either about 87% or about 30% of the time, which broadly matched IMGT annotations. In a later analysis, around 15,000 TCR beta sequences were associated with specific HLA alleles at a false discovery rate of 0.05. A further reported finding was that TCR beta sequences accurately predicted the HLA-A and HLA-B alleles for most subjects in the first cohort. A later genetic analysis associated a missense DCLRE1C variant with V-gene and J-gene trimming of TCR beta chains, and an independent cohort replicated the association. In vitro tests confirmed that a few of the cytomegalovirus-associated TCR beta chains recognize cytomegalovirus antigens. In a later analysis, several top co-occurrence clusters were reported to appear linked to parvovirus B19, influenza, CMV and Epstein-Barr virus. Because some donors lacked HLA typing at each locus, the association tests relied only on the typed subset. The only immune exposure information available for the cohort was CMV serostatus. Most CMV-associated TCR beta chains appeared to be HLA-restricted in a later analysis, and the HLA associations seemed to be driven largely by CMV exposure. In a later genetic analysis, fewer N-insertions in productive TCRs were reported among donors in an Asian-associated ancestry cluster than the approximately 670-donor mean. The authors suggested that the approach could potentially be extended to other disease states and immunological phenotypes. In a later analysis, the rate of TCR association differed among HLA loci, with DRB1 alleles having the most associated TCRs and HLA-C alleles having the fewest. Strong co-occurrence of HLA alleles, especially DR and DQ, made assigning TCR associations to individual alleles difficult. The 87-base-pair reads could not distinguish some IMGT-functional V segments, including TRBV6-2 and TRBV6-3, so those segments were excluded. The study listed 164 TCR beta chains as associated with cytomegalovirus. Linkage disequilibrium might explain the correlated functional status among segregating V segments, but an unknown experimental factor could not be excluded.

A distance of 12 bases separates the germline ends of V and J, which lose 0 bases and 4 bases respectively. CDR1 and CDR2, looked up from the germline V gene (reference sequence), are LNHNV and YYDKDF. The CDR3 starts with the cysteine, ends with the phenylalanine, and has 15 residues. Of all the DNA, just the CDR3 is kept, 45 bases in frame from base 1. In total, just over 650 healthy bone marrow donors made up the cohort. At the time of sampling, every cohort member was nominally healthy, though immune exposures that went unrecorded were likely present. The donor tested CMV seronegative, placing the donor among the 350 or so seronegative members of the cohort. Every donor gave a peripheral blood sample, and the peripheral blood mononuclear cells from that sample were used for TCR beta sequencing. The Qiagen DNeasy Blood Extraction Kit was used to extract genomic DNA from the blood cell samples.

The clonotype was recovered from a middle-aged man in good health and CMV-seronegative. The sequence links TRBV15 to TRBJ1-2, and the D gene may be TRBD1, 5 bases matching. The sequenced sample was PBMCs. CDR3 loop: CATSREVRGGYGYTF. The DNA sequence is TGTGCCACCAGCAGAGAAGTTCGGGGGGGCTATGGCTACACCTTC.